This T cell receptor beta chain was recorded in a study of regulatory T cells in long-lasting Graves disease. Study in general: For under 3 months, newly diagnosed Graves' patients had been taking antithyroid drugs.

Arm-PCR of CDR3 regions with iRepertoire HTBI primers generated TCR beta libraries. TCRdb analysed the multiplex PCR reads with MiXCR anew, one entry per CDR3 protein. The sample has over 300,000 distinct CDR3 sequences, 15% to 18% seen once. Study results and limitations: There was favoring of TRBV28, TRBJ1-2 and TRBJ2-5 in persistent disease. Those with persistent disease had in common more public clonotypes (around 2,500) than new patients (about 900). Having few samples may have compromised the accuracy.

Time point denoted: newly diagnosed GD, antithyroid drugs for less than 3 months. The TCR library was prepared using RNA isolated from PBMCs. The CDR3 is 16 amino acids. CDR1 is LNHDA and CDR2 is SQIVND in the germline V gene (reference sequence). Trimming took 3 bases from V and 6 from J, leaving 17 bases between them. This clonotype has a handful of counts. What it binds is not known. Sequenced here: peripheral blood mononuclear cells (PBMCs), sampled at new diagnosis, from a patient treated with antithyroid drugs. This receptor was obtained from a female donor with Graves disease. The chain joins TRBV19 to TRBJ2-2, with D perhaps TRBD2 (5 bases). CDR3 nucleotides: TGTGCCAGTAGTATCATGGGGAGAGTAAATCCCGGGGAGCTGTTTTTT. This codes for CASSIMGRVNPGELFF. The complete variable domain, with remaining parts taken from reference TRBV19 and TRBJ2-2, reads DGGITQSPKYLFRKEGQNVTLSCEQNLNHDAMYWYRQDPGQGLRLIYYSQIVNDFQKGDIAEGYSVSREKKESFPLTVTSAQKNPTAFYLCASSIMGRVNPGELFFGEGSRLTVL.